The rows below give T cell receptor beta chains drawn from one sample of a study of blood T cell repertoires in COVID-19. Repertoires were generated with immunoSEQ multiplex PCR, while TCRdb's copy carries only in-frame clones and drops some. The sample consists of about 420,000 clones, around nine tenths of them appearing once. Sequencing used peripheral blood. Receptor source: a man younger than 35 with COVID-19, enrolled during active disease. Both conserved end residues are part of each CDR3. The D gene is left open where the match is weak. Expanded clones are given a class, and other clones once, few, many or no size at all.

j_call,v_call,d_call,clone_size,cdr3_aa,cdr3_nt
TRBJ2-1,TRBV7-3,TRBD2,-,CASSLRGLAELSYNEQFF,TGTGCCAGCAGCTTAAGGGGACTAGCAGAGCTTTCCTACAATGAGCAGTTCTTC
TRBJ2-1,TRBV7-9,-,once,CASSQRPDSSYNEQFF,TGTGCCAGCAGCCAACGCCCGGACAGTTCCTACAATGAGCAGTTCTTC
TRBJ1-1,TRBV7-9,TRBD1,-,CASSAGTGGEGVGTEAFF,TGTGCCAGCAGCGCCGGGACAGGGGGTGAAGGGGTGGGCACTGAAGCTTTCTTT
TRBJ2-3,TRBV7-6,-,-,CASSPRRGTDTQYF,TGTGCCAGCAGCCCGAGAAGGGGAACAGATACGCAGTATTTT
TRBJ2-7,TRBV15,TRBD1,-,CATSAGQGSYEQYF,TGTGCCACCAGCGCCGGACAGGGCTCCTACGAGCAGTACTTC
TRBJ2-1,TRBV27,TRBD1,-,CASSLSFGQGAGEQFF,TGTGCCAGCAGTTTAAGTTTCGGGCAGGGGGCAGGTGAGCAGTTCTTC
TRBJ1-6,TRBV29-1,-,-,CSVKDSYNSPLHF,TGCAGCGTTAAAGACAGCTATAATTCACCCCTCCACTTT
TRBJ1-5,TRBV6-5,TRBD1,-,CASKPGQGFQPQHF,TGTGCCAGCAAACCGGGACAGGGGTTTCAGCCCCAGCATTTT
TRBJ2-1,TRBV3-1/TRBV3-2,-,-,CASSQGEREFSYNEQFF,TGTGCCAGCAGCCAAGGGGAACGGGAGTTCTCCTACAATGAGCAGTTCTTC
TRBJ2-3,TRBV3-1/TRBV3-2,TRBD1,few,CASSQGDRGLTDTQYF,TGTGCCAGCAGCCAAGGGGACAGGGGGCTCACAGATACGCAGTATTTT
TRBJ2-1,TRBV6-5,TRBD1,-,CASSYSGTGVDNEQFF,TGTGCCAGCAGTTACTCCGGGACAGGAGTCGACAATGAGCAGTTCTTC
TRBJ1-2,TRBV5-6,TRBD1,-,CASRARPQGRGGYTF,TGTGCCAGCAGGGCCCGGCCACAGGGGAGAGGTGGCTACACCTTC
TRBJ2-7,TRBV6-1,-,-,CASSEGAPGTFPAEQYF,TGTGCCAGCAGTGAAGGGGCGCCCGGGACATTCCCTGCCGAGCAGTACTTC
TRBJ2-5,TRBV7-2,TRBD2,-,CASSLASGGGRGTQYF,TGTGCCAGCAGCTTAGCGAGCGGGGGCGGGAGAGGGACCCAGTACTTC
TRBJ2-7,TRBV2,-,-,CASRRDSPKGEQYF,TGTGCCAGCAGGCGGGACTCGCCTAAGGGAGAGCAGTACTTC
TRBJ2-7,TRBV28,TRBD2,-,CASSKSLAGLYEQYF,TGTGCCAGCAGTAAATCACTAGCGGGACTGTACGAGCAGTACTTC
TRBJ2-7,TRBV3-1/TRBV3-2,-,-,CASSQGRYEQYF,TGTGCCAGCAGCCAAGGTCGGTACGAGCAGTACTTC
TRBJ1-5,TRBV7-8,-,-,CASSLGAGGNQPQHF,TGTGCCAGCAGCTTAGGGGCGGGTGGCAATCAGCCCCAGCATTTT
TRBJ1-5,TRBV12-3/TRBV12-4,-,-,CASSLSSQPQHF,TGTGCCAGCAGTTTATCTAGTCAGCCCCAGCATTTT
TRBJ1-1,TRBV6-5,TRBD1,-,CASSYNRGTEAFF,TGTGCCAGCAGTTACAACAGGGGCACTGAAGCTTTCTTT
TRBJ2-1,TRBV7-9,TRBD2,-,CASSSWTSGGANEQFF,TGTGCCAGCAGCTCCTGGACTAGCGGGGGGGCAAATGAGCAGTTCTTC
TRBJ2-1,TRBV10-1,-,-,CASSEAQGILANEQFF,TGCGCCAGCAGTGAAGCCCAGGGGATCCTTGCCAATGAGCAGTTCTTC
TRBJ2-1,TRBV7-3,TRBD2,-,CASSTTSGSGNEQFF,TGTGCCAGCAGCACGACTAGCGGGAGTGGTAATGAGCAGTTCTTC
TRBJ2-6,TRBV11-3,-,-,CASSFSGSGANVLTF,TGTGCCAGCAGCTTCTCAGGGTCTGGGGCCAACGTCCTGACTTTC
TRBJ2-2,TRBV5-6,-,-,CASSWGGLDGELFF,TGTGCCAGCAGCTGGGGGGGCCTGGACGGGGAGCTGTTTTTT
TRBJ2-1,TRBV19,-,-,CASSILASQNEQFF,TGTGCCAGTAGTATTCTGGCCTCTCAAAATGAGCAGTTCTTC
TRBJ1-2,TRBV4-1,-,once,CASSLEDTANYGYTF,TGCGCCAGCAGCCTCGAGGACACCGCTAACTATGGCTACACCTTC
TRBJ1-2,TRBV7-2,TRBD1,-,CASSLTSQGGYGYTF,TGTGCCAGCAGCTTAACTTCGCAGGGGGGCTATGGCTACACCTTC
TRBJ2-5,TRBV19,-,once,CASSYPGPETQYF,TGTGCCAGTAGTTACCCAGGCCCTGAGACCCAGTACTTC
TRBJ1-1,TRBV2,-,-,CASSGGLSKAFF,TGTGCCAGCAGTGGGGGACTTTCTAAAGCTTTCTTT
TRBJ2-2,TRBV4-2,TRBD2,-,CASSQDPSGGPNTGELFF,TGTGCCAGCAGCCAAGACCCTAGCGGGGGGCCGAACACCGGGGAGCTGTTTTTT
TRBJ2-7,TRBV10-2,TRBD2,-,CASRGAYEQYF,TGCGCCAGCCGGGGGGCCTACGAGCAGTACTTC
TRBJ1-4,TRBV2,TRBD1,-,CASSRDRGSEKLFF,TGTGCCAGCAGTCGGGACAGGGGGTCTGAAAAACTGTTTTTT
TRBJ2-7,TRBV20-1,TRBD2,-,CSAKRGDEQYF,TGCAGTGCAAAGCGGGGGGACGAGCAGTACTTC
TRBJ2-1,TRBV14,TRBD1,-,CASSLMDRVREQFF,TGTGCCAGCAGCCTCATGGACAGGGTGCGTGAGCAGTTCTTC
TRBJ1-1,TRBV5-8,-,-,CASSPRGVNTEAFF,TGTGCCAGCAGCCCGCGGGGGGTGAACACTGAAGCTTTCTTT
TRBJ1-2,TRBV6-6,-,-,CASTYREGGYTF,TGTGCCAGCACCTACAGGGAGGGAGGCTACACCTTC
TRBJ2-1,TRBV6-4,TRBD2,-,CASSPLSGSFEQFF,TGTGCCAGCAGCCCGCTTAGCGGGAGTTTTGAGCAGTTCTTC
TRBJ2-7,TRBV19,-,-,CASSIGGPPVSATYEQYF,TGTGCCAGTAGTATAGGTGGCCCCCCGGTCAGCGCTACCTACGAGCAGTACTTC
TRBJ2-7,TRBV27,-,-,CASSPKDPRGSYEQYF,TGTGCCAGCAGCCCGAAAGACCCGAGAGGCTCCTACGAGCAGTACTTC
TRBJ1-1,TRBV10-3,-,-,CAISDHRGGSGPEAFF,TGTGCCATCAGTGACCACCGGGGAGGATCAGGGCCTGAAGCTTTCTTT
TRBJ2-2,TRBV11-3,TRBD2,-,CASSLSGTNTGELFF,TGTGCCAGCAGCTTAAGCGGGACGAACACCGGGGAGCTGTTTTTT
TRBJ1-1,TRBV5-4,TRBD1,few,CASSFAGQGRNTEAFF,TGTGCCAGCAGCTTTGCGGGACAGGGAAGGAACACTGAAGCTTTCTTT
TRBJ2-7,TRBV13,-,-,CASSLGSREQYF,TGTGCCAGCAGCTTAGGGAGCAGGGAGCAGTACTTC
TRBJ1-5,TRBV29-1,TRBD1,-,CSVLGQGINQPQHF,TGCAGCGTTTTGGGACAGGGGATTAATCAGCCCCAGCATTTT
TRBJ2-2,TRBV19,-,-,CASSRRVFGGELFF,TGTGCCAGTAGTCGCAGGGTCTTCGGCGGGGAGCTGTTTTTT
TRBJ1-2,TRBV6-5,TRBD1,few,CASSRQGGGNYGYTF,TGTGCCAGCAGTCGACAGGGGGGCGGAAACTATGGCTACACCTTC
TRBJ2-7,TRBV2,-,-,CASSESPNYEQYF,TGTGCCAGCAGTGAAAGCCCCAACTACGAGCAGTACTTC
TRBJ2-7,TRBV11-1,-,-,CASSLRGRRYEQYF,TGTGCCAGCAGCTTACGAGGGCGCAGATACGAGCAGTACTTC